Reported below is one T cell receptor beta chain. Antigen: not known. MiXCR, applied by TCRdb to the reads, yields one record per CDR3 protein. The profile covers roughly 90,000 distinct CDR3 sequences, with 25% to 35% appearing a single time and approximately 71% taken by the ten largest. The CDR3 is 15 residues long. Germline V CDR1 and CDR2: SEHNR, FQNEAQ (reference sequence). The trim removed 4 bases at V and 6 bases at J, leaving 5 bases unmatched. The record originates from a study of T cell repertoires in cytomegalovirus infection. Study overall: A matching HLA type, together with CMV infection, was signaled by public TCR beta signatures.

The sequence derives from a human donor in good health (CMV status not recorded). Some clones in this sample may be carry-over from other donors' samples. The V and J genes are TRBV7-9 and TRBJ1-6; TRBD1 agrees at 8 bases. The sequences come from CD8+ T cells from cultured PBMCs, collected from culture after CMV antigen stimulation. The CDR3 region is CASSSGDRSNSPLHF. As DNA, the CDR3 is TGTGCCAGCAGCTCCGGGGACAGGAGTAATTCACCCCTCCACTTT.